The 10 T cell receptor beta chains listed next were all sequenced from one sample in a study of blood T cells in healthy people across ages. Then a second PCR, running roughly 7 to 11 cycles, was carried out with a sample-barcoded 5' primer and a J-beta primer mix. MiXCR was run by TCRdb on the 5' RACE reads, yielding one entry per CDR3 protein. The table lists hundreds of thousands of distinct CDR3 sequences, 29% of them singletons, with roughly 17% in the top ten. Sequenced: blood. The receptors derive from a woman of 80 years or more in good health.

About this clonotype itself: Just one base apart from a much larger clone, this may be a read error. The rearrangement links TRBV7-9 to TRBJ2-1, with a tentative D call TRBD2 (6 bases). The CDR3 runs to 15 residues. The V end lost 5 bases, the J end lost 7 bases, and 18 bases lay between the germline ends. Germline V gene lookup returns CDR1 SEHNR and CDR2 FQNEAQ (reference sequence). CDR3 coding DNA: TGTGCCAGCAGCGCTGACCGCCTAGCGTGGAATGAGCAGTTCTTC. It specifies CASSADRLAWNEQFF.

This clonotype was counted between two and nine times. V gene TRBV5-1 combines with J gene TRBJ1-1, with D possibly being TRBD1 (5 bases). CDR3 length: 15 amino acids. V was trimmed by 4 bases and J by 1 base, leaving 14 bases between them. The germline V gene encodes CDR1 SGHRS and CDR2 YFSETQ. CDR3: CASSLYRTGNTEAFF. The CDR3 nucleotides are TGCGCCAGCAGCCTTTACAGGACTGGGAACACTGAAGCTTTCTTT.

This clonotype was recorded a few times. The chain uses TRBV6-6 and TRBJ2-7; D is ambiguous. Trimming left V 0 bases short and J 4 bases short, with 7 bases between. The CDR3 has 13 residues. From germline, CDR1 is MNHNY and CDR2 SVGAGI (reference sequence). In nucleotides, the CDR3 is TGTGCCAGCAGTTACTCGACGGGTTACGAGCAGTACTTC. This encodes CASSYSTGYEQYF.

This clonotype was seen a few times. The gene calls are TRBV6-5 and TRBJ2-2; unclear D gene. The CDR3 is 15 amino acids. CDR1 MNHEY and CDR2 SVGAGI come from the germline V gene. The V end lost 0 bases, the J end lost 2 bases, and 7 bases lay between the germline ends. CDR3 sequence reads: CASSYSRVNTGELFF. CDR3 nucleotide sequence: TGTGCCAGCAGTTACTCACGGGTAAACACCGGGGAGCTGTTTTTT.

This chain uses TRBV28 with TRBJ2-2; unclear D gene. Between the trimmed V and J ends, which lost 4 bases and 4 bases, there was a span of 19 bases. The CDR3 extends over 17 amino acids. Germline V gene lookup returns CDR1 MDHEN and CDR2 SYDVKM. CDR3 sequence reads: CASSSWSGLRGTGELFF. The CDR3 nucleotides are TGTGCCAGCAGTTCCTGGAGTGGTCTCCGAGGCACCGGGGAGCTGTTTTTT. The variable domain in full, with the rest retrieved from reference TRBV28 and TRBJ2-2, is DVKVTQSSRYLVKRTGEKVFLECVQDMDHENMFWYRQDPGLGLRLIYFSYDVKMKEKGDIPEGYSVSREKKERFSLILESASTNQTSMYLCASSSWSGLRGTGELFFGEGSRLTVL.

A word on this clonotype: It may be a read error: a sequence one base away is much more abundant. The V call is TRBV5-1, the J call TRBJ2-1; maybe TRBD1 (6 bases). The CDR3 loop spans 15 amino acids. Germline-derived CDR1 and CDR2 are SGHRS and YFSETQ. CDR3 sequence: CASSLQGLLYNEQVF. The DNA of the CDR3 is TGCGCCAGCAGCTTGCAGGGGCTCCTATACAATGAGCAGGTCTTC.

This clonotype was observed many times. CDR3 sequence (DNA): TGTGCCAGCAGTACCTCCCTCCCAGGGGAGCAGTACTTC. Its translation is CASSTSLPGEQYF. The genes are TRBV6-6 and TRBJ2-5; a weak D match, TRBD1 (6 bases). From germline, CDR1 is MNHNY and CDR2 SVGAGI (reference sequence). The CDR3 is 13 amino acids. Deletions cut 5 bases from V and 11 bases from J, with 18 bases between.

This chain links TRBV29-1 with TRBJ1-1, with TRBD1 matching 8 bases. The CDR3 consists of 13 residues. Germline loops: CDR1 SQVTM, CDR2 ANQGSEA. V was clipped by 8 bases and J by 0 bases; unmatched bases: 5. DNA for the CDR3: TGCAGCCCAACAGGGGGGATGAACACTGAAGCTTTCTTT. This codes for CSPTGGMNTEAFF.

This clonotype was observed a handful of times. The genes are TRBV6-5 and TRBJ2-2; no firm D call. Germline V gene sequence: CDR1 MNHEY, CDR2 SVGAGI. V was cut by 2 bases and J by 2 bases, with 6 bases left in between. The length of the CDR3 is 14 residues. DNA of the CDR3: TGTGCCAGCAGTTACCGGCCCAACACCGGGGAGCTGTTTTTT. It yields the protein CASSYRPNTGELFF.

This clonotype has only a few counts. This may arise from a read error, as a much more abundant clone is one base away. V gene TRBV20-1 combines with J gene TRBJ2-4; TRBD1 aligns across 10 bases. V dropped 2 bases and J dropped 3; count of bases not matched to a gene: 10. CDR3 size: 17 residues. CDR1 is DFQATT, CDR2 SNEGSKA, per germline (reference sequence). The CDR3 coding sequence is TGCAGTGCTAGAAAGCGGACAGGGGGAGAGCGCAAAAACATTCAGTACTTC. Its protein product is CSARKRTGGERKNIQYF.